What follows are 3 T cell receptor beta chains derived from one specimen sequenced in a study of cytomegalovirus exposure and HLA in healthy donors. The PCR made use of 60 Vbeta and 13 Jbeta primers. Produced via immunoSEQ multiplex PCR; TCRdb's table is partial and in-frame only. The table has some 250,000 clones, 70% to 90% seen once. Material: PBMCs. Receptor source: a woman aged 55-75 years in good health and CMV-seropositive.

This chain uses TRBV13 with TRBJ2-7; 10 nucleotides line up with TRBD1. The CDR3 loop spans 15 amino acids. Germline-derived CDR1 and CDR2 are PRHDT and FYEKMQ (reference sequence). V was clipped by 5 bases and J by 6 bases; unmatched bases: 10. CDR3 nucleotides: TGTGCCAGCAGCCCCCCCGGGACAGGGGAATCCGAGCAGTACTTC. This translates into CASSPPGTGESEQYF.

J is TRBJ1-3 and V is TRBV27, with D possibly TRBD1 on 5 matching bases. Trimming took off 5 bases at V and 4 bases at J, with 18 bases between the two ends. Germline-derived CDR1 and CDR2 are MNHEY and SMNVEV (reference sequence). The CDR3 spans 16 residues. CDR3 in amino acids: CASSKAAGTLGNTIYF. In DNA, the CDR3 is TGTGCCAGCAGTAAAGCAGCGGGGACGCTAGGAAACACCATATATTTT.

J is TRBJ1-3 and V is TRBV28; D is possibly TRBD1 (6 bases). V shed 5 bases and J shed 5 bases, with 10 bases lying between them. The CDR3 contains 13 residues. Per the germline V gene, CDR1 is MDHEN and CDR2 is SYDVKM. For the CDR3, the DNA is TGTGCCAGCAGTCAGGGGACAAGAAACACCATATATTTT. It yields the protein CASSQGTRNTIYF.